This TCR beta chain was retrieved from a study of PD-1 blockade in classical Hodgkin lymphoma. Study-level points and caveats: At C4D1, TCR diversity had climbed significantly for CD4+ cells, though not for CD8+ cells. Whoever responded completely had baseline diversity much like that seen in newly diagnosed patients.

The CDR3 length is 19 residues. There was relapse after autologous stem cell transplantation in every patient, and there was variation in brentuximab vedotin exposure. PBMCs, once thawed, yielded CD8+ T cells isolated by magnetic negative selection. Details on this clone: Antigen unknown.

Produced via immunoSEQ multiplex PCR; TCRdb's table is partial and in-frame only. The sample shows some 25,000 clones, almost 90% of them seen only once. The chain joins TRBV12-1 to TRBJ2-7; the table's D call of TRBD1 was not tested on the DNA. TRBV12-1 is classified as a pseudogene. The clonotype comes from a human donor with classical Hodgkin lymphoma. The sample consisted of CD8+ T cells from blood, taken at baseline. CDR3 coding DNA: TGTGCCAGCAGCTTCTTAACAGTCCCGGGACAGTTCGAAGCCTACGAGCAGTACTTC. Translation gives CASSFLTVPGQFEAYEQYF.